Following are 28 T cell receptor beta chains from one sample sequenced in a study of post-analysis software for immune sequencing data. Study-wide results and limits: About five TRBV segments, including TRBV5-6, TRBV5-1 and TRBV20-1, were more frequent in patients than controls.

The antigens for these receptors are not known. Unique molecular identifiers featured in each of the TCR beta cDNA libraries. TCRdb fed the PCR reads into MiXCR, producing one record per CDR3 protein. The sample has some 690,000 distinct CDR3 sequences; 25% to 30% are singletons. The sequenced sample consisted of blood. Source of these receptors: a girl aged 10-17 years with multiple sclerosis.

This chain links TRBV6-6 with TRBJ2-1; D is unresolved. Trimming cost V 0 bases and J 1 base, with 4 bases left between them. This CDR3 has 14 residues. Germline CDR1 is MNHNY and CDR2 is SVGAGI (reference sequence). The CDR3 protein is CASSYSPSYNEQFF. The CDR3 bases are TGTGCCAGCAGTTACTCCCCTTCCTACAATGAGCAGTTCTTC.

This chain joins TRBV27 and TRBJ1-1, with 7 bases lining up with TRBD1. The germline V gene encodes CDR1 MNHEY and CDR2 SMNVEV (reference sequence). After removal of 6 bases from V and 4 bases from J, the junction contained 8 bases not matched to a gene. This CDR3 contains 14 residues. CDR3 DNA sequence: TGTGCCAGCAGCATGCAGGGGGTGGGCACTGAAGCTTTCTTT. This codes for CASSMQGVGTEAFF.

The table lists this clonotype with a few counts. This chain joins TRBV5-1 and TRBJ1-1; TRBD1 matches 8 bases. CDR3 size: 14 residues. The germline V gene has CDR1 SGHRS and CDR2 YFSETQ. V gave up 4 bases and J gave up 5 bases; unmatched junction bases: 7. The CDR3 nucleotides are TGCGCCAGCAGCAGCGGGACAGGTTTGACTGAAGCTTTCTTT. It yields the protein CASSSGTGLTEAFF.

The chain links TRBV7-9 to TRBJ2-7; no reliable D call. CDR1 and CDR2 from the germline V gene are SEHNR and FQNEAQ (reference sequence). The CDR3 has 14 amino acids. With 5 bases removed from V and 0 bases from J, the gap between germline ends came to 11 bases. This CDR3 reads CASSGYWSSYEQYF. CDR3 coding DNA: TGTGCCAGCAGCGGTTATTGGTCCTCCTACGAGCAGTACTTC.

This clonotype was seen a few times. CDR3 DNA: TGCGCCAGCAGCTTGCTGGGACATAGCAATCAGCCCCAGCATTTT. Protein: CASSLLGHSNQPQHF. The chain links TRBV5-1 to TRBJ1-5, with D tentatively TRBD1 (6 bases). Looked up from germline, CDR1 is SGHRS and CDR2 is YFSETQ. This CDR3 contains 15 residues. Trimming cost V 1 base and J 0 bases, with 8 bases left between them.

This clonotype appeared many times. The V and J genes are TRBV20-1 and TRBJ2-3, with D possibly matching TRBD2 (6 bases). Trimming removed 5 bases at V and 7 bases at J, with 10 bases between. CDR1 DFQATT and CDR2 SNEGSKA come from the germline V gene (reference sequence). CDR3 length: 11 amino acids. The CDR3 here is CSASEGNTQYF. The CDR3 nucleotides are TGCAGTGCTTCGGAGGGGAATACGCAGTATTTT.

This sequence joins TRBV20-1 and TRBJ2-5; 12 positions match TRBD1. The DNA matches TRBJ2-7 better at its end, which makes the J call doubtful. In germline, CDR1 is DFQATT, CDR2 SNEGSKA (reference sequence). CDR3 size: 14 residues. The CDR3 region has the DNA TGCAGTGCTAGGAGGGGACAGGGGGCGGGCGAGCAGTACTTC. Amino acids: CSARRGQGAGEQYF.

The CDR3 coding sequence is TGCGCCAGCAGCTTCTCTAGCGGAATTACCTACGAGCAGTACTTC. This sequence encodes CASSFSSGITYEQYF. The chain recombines TRBV5-1 with TRBJ2-7; TRBD2 matches at 7 bases. J gave up 2 bases and V 2 bases, and 7 bases lay outside the gene matches. The germline gives CDR1 SGHRS, CDR2 YFSETQ. This CDR3 is 15 amino acids long.

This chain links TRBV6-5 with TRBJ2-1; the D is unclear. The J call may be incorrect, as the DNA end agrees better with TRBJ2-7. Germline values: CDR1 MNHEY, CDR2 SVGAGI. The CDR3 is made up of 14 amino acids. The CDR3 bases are TGTGCCAGCAGTGGGCCAGACGTAAACAATGAGCAGTACTTC. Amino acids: CASSGPDVNNEQYF.

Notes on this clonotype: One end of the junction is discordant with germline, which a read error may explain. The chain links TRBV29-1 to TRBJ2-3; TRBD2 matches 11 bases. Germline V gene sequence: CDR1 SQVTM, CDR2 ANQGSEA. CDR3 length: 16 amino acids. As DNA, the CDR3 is TGCAGCATAGGACAGTCTAGCGGGAGGTTCGCAGATACGCGGTATTTT. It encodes CSIGQSSGRFADTRYF.

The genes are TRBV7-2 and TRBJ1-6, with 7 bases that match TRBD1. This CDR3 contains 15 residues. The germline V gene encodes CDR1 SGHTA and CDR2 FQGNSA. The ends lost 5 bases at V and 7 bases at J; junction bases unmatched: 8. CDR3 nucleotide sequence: TGTGCCAGCAGCCCCCAGGGGGTGGAGAATTCACCCCTCCACTTT. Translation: CASSPQGVENSPLHF.

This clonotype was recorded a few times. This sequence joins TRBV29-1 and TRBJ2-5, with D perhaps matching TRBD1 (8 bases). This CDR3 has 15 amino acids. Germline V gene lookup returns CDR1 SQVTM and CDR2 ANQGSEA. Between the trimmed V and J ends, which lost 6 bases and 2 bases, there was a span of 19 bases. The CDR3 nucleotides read TGCAGCGTCGGAAGACAGGGGACTATTCAAGAGACCCAGTACTTC. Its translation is CSVGRQGTIQETQYF. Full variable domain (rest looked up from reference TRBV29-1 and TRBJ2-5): SAVISQKPSRDICQRGTSLTIQCQVDSQVTMMFWYRQQPGQSLTLIATANQGSEATYESGFVIDKFPISRPNLTFSTLTVSNMSPEDSSIYLCSVGRQGTIQETQYFGPGTRLLVL.

CDR3 DNA sequence: TGTGCCAGCAGATCCACAGGGTTGGTGAGCACTGAAGCTTTCTTT. It encodes CASRSTGLVSTEAFF. The chain combines TRBV12-3 or TRBV12-4 with TRBJ1-1, with D possibly TRBD1 on 6 matching bases. V lost 6 bases and J 4 bases, leaving 18 bases between the germline ends. This CDR3 has 15 residues.

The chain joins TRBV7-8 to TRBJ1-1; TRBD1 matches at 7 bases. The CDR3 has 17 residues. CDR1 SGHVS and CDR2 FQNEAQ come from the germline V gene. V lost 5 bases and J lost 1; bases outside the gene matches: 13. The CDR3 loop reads CASSPAMTGLPNTEAFF. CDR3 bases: TGTGCCAGCAGCCCAGCGATGACAGGGCTCCCGAACACTGAAGCTTTCTTT.

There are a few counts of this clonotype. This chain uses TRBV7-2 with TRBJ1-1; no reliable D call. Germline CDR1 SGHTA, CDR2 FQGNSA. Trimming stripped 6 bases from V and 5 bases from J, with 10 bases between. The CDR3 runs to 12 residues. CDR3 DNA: TGTGCCAGCAGGGCCCGGGGAACTGAAGCTTTCTTT. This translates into CASRARGTEAFF.

The CDR3 sequence is CASSIDRTNNEQFF. The DNA for the CDR3 is TGTGCCAGCAGCATAGACAGGACTAACAATGAGCAGTTCTTC. The chain uses TRBV11-1 and TRBJ2-1; D possibly matches TRBD1 or TRBD2 (6 bases each). The CDR3 consists of 14 residues. From germline, CDR1 is SGHAT and CDR2 FQDESV (reference sequence). V was trimmed by 5 bases and J by 5 bases, leaving 13 bases between them.

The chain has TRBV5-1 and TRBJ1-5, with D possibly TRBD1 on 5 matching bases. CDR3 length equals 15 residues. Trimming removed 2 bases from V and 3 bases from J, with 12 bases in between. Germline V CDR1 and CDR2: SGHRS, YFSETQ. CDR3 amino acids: CASSFLGGDNQPQHF. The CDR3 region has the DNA TGCGCCAGCAGCTTCCTTGGGGGGGACAATCAGCCCCAGCATTTT.

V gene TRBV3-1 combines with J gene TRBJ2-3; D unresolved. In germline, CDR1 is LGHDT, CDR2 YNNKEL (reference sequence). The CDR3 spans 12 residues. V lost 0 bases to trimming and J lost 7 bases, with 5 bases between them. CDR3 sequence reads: CASSQEAYTQYF. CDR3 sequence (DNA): TGTGCCAGCAGCCAAGAGGCTTATACGCAGTATTTT.

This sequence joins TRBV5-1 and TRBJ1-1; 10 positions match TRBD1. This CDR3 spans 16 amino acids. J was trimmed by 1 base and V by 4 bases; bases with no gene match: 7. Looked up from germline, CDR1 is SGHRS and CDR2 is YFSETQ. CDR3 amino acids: CASSTTRTGGNTEAFF. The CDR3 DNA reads TGCGCCAGCAGCACCACTCGGACAGGGGGGAACACTGAAGCTTTCTTT.

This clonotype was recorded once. The CDR3 spells CASSTTSGRALGPSTDTQYF. CDR3 DNA sequence: TGTGCCAGCAGCACAACTAGCGGGAGGGCCCTGGGGCCTAGCACAGATACGCAGTATTTT. The rearrangement uses TRBV21-1 and TRBJ2-3; the table calls TRBD2, which could not be checked here. TRBV21-1 has pseudogene status. The CDR3 spans 20 residues.

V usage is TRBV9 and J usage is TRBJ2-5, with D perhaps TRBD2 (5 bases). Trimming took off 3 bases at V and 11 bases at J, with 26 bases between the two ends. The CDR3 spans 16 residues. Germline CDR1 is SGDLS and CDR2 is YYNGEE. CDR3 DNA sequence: TGTGCCAGCAGCGAGGCCCTCGGACTCGGTGGAAATGAGCAGTACTTC. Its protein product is CASSEALGLGGNEQYF.

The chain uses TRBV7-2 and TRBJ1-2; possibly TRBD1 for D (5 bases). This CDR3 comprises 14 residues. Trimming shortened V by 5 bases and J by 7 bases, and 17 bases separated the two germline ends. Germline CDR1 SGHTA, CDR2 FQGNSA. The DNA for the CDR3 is TGTGCCAGCAGCCCCCGGGCACTTGGGGGTGGCTACACCTTC. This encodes CASSPRALGGGYTF.

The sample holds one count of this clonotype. This chain's CDR3 is CSARQTGVSTGELFF. The CDR3 DNA sequence: TGCAGTGCGCGCCAAACAGGGGTGAGCACCGGGGAGCTGTTTTTT. The J gene is TRBJ2-2, the V gene TRBV20-1, with 7 bases that match TRBD1. Germline-derived CDR1 and CDR2 are DFQATT and SNEGSKA (reference sequence). The CDR3 covers 15 residues. J lost 4 bases, V lost 6 bases, and 11 bases had no gene match.

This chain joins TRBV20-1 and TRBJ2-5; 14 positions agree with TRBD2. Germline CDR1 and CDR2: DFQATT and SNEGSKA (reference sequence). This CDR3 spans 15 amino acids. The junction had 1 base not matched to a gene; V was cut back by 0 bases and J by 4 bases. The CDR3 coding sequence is TGCAGTGCTAGAGATGGGACTAGCGGGAGAGAGACCCAGTACTTC. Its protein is CSARDGTSGRETQYF.

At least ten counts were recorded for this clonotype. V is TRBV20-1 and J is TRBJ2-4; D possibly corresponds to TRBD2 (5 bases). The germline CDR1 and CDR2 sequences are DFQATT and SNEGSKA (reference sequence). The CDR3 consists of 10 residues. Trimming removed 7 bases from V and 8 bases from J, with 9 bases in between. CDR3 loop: CSGRRDIQYF. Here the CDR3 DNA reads TGCAGTGGCCGGCGGGACATTCAGTACTTC.

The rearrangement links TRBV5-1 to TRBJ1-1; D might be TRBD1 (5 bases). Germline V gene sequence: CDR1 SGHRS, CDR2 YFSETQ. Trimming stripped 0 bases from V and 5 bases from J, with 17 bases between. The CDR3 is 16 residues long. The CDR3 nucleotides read TGCGCCAGCAGCTTGGCTTTTTCGGTCGGGGGAACTGAAGCTTTCTTT. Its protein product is CASSLAFSVGGTEAFF.

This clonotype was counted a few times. In DNA, the CDR3 is TGTGCCAGCCACCCCGACCAGCATTTT. Translation: CASHPDQHF. The chain is built from TRBV7-9 and TRBJ1-5; no reliable D call. The germline CDR1 and CDR2 sequences are SEHNR and FQNEAQ (reference sequence). With 8 bases removed from V and 12 bases from J, the gap between germline ends came to 8 bases. The CDR3 runs 9 residues.

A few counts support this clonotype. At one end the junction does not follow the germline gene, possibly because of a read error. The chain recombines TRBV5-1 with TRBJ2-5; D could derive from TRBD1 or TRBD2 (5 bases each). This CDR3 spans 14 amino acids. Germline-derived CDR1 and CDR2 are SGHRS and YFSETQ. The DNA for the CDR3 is TGTGCCGGCAGCTTGTACGGGACCCAAGAGACCCAGTACTTC. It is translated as CAGSLYGTQETQYF. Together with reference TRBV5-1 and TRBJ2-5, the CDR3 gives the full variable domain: KAGVTQTPRYLIKTRGQQVTLSCSPISGHRSVSWYQQTPGQGLQFLFEYFSETQRNKGNFPGRFSGRQFSNSRSEMNVSTLELGDSALYLCAGSLYGTQETQYFGPGTRLLVL.